This T cell receptor (beta chain) comes out of a study of T cells in Graves' hyperthyroidism and ophthalmopathy. As for the study in general: Pretreatment peripheral blood was obtained at initial diagnosis.

Researchers amplified the TCR beta CDR3 regions from RNA transcripts. A set of HTBI primers served as the primers for a first-round RT-PCR of the TCR CDR3. MiXCR was run by TCRdb on the multiplex PCR reads, yielding one entry per CDR3 protein. The sample lists about 840,000 distinct CDR3 sequences; 35% to 45% were seen once. Overall study findings and caveats: Most thyroid clonotypes with frequency above 0.001 were detected in blood.

Stable hyperthyroidism: no ophthalmopathy progression over 18 months of follow-up. Disease duration under 2 months; hyperthyroidism patients were aged 18 to 65. The sample holds many counts of this clonotype. Its specificity is unknown. Trimming stripped 3 bases from V and 3 bases from J, with 9 bases between. The CDR3 length is 13 residues. CDR1 WNHNN and CDR2 SYGVQD come from the germline V gene (reference sequence). Sequencing used blood. The chain has TRBV10-1 and TRBJ2-7; maybe TRBD2 (5 bases). The sequence derives from a man between 18 and 35 years old with Graves' hyperthyroidism. The CDR3 loop reads CASSEGLGYEQYF. CDR3 coding DNA: TGCGCCAGCAGTGAAGGACTGGGCTACGAGCAGTACTTC.